The 22 T cell receptor beta chains presented below share a single source sample, sequenced in a study of OX40 agonist ivuxolimab in advanced cancers. This table comes from immunoSEQ multiplex PCR, and its TCRdb copy is limited to in-frame clones, with some not included. The sample lists 50,000 or so clones, about 86% occurring once. The sample was CD4+ or CD8+ T cells sorted from blood, taken in a trial of the OX40 agonist ivuxolimab. The receptors were gathered from an adult with an advanced solid tumor such as melanoma, head and neck, liver or kidney cancer.

The rearrangement uses TRBV7-9 and TRBJ2-5; the match to TRBD1 covers 7 bases. The CDR3 has 15 residues. CDR1 and CDR2 from the germline V gene are SEHNR and FQNEAQ (reference sequence). Trimming at V came to 5 bases and at J to 1 base, leaving 7 bases not matched to a gene. CDR3 nucleotide sequence: TGTGCCAGCAGCCCAGAACAGGGGATCCAAGAGACCCAGTACTTC. It specifies CASSPEQGIQETQYF.

This chain joins TRBV6-6 and TRBJ2-7; no clear D gene. With 5 bases removed from V and 0 bases from J, the gap between germline ends came to 8 bases. The CDR3 is made up of 13 amino acids. Germline V lookup: CDR1 MNHNY, CDR2 SVGAGI (reference sequence). CDR3 region: CASSKPASYEQYF. CDR3 sequence (DNA): TGTGCCAGCAGTAAGCCAGCCTCCTACGAGCAGTACTTC.

V gene TRBV9 combines with J gene TRBJ1-2, with D tentatively TRBD1 (6 bases). The CDR3 length is 15 residues. CDR1 is SGDLS and CDR2 is YYNGEE in the germline V gene. With 0 bases removed from V and 4 bases from J, the gap between germline ends came to 13 bases. This CDR3 is CASSVDPGQSYGYTF. CDR3 bases: TGTGCCAGCAGCGTAGATCCCGGACAGAGCTATGGCTACACCTTC. The full variable domain, its missing parts supplied by reference TRBV9 and TRBJ1-2, is DSGVTQTPKHLITATGQRVTLRCSPRSGDLSVYWYQQSLDQGLQFLIQYYNGEERAKGNILERFSAQQFPDLHSELNLSSLELGDSALYFCASSVDPGQSYGYTFGSGTRLTVV.

V usage is TRBV10-2 and J usage is TRBJ1-5, with a possible D match to TRBD1 (6 bases). Looked up from germline, CDR1 is WSHSY and CDR2 is SAAADI. This CDR3 has 15 amino acids. Trimming took off 0 bases at V and 4 bases at J, with 10 bases between the two ends. The CDR3 sequence: CASSESYRVNQPQHF. The CDR3 bases are TGCGCCAGCAGTGAGTCATACAGGGTTAATCAGCCCCAGCATTTT.

This chain joins TRBV10-3 and TRBJ1-2, with D possibly matching TRBD1 (5 bases). The CDR3 runs to 12 residues. V shed 6 bases and J shed 8 bases, with 13 bases lying between them. CDR1 and CDR2 (germline): ENHRY, SYGVKD. CDR3 coding DNA: TGTGCCATCAGGCAGGGAAGTACAGGCTACACCTTC. As protein: CAIRQGSTGYTF.

This chain uses TRBV9 with TRBJ2-5; TRBD1 matches at 7 bases. Losses at the gene ends were 4 bases for V and 3 bases for J; bases not matched to a gene: 12. CDR1 is SGDLS, CDR2 YYNGEE, per germline. This CDR3 is 16 amino acids long. CDR3 nucleotide sequence: TGTGCCAGCAGCCCTTCACTTACAGGGGTGGAAGAGACCCAGTACTTC. It is translated as CASSPSLTGVEETQYF.

The chain recombines TRBV6-6 with TRBJ2-7; 10 bases line up with TRBD2. The CDR3 runs to 15 residues. Germline V lookup: CDR1 MNHNY, CDR2 SVGAGI (reference sequence). The V gene end was trimmed by 6 bases and the J gene end by 3 bases; junction bases not matched to a gene: 8. DNA for the CDR3: TGTGCCAGCAGAGAGCGGGAGGGGGGACTCTACGAGCAGTACTTC. Translation: CASREREGGLYEQYF.

This chain links TRBV11-2 with TRBJ2-1, with TRBD2 matching 9 bases. Trimming cost V 5 bases and J 3 bases; bases outside gene matches: 8. The germline gives CDR1 SGHAT, CDR2 FQNNGV. This CDR3 contains 16 residues. This CDR3 reads CASSTLAGDYYNEQFF. For the CDR3, the DNA is TGTGCCAGCAGCACGTTAGCGGGAGATTACTACAATGAGCAGTTCTTC.

This chain links TRBV27 with TRBJ2-1; 7 nucleotides agree with TRBD2. Germline loops: CDR1 MNHEY, CDR2 SMNVEV (reference sequence). This CDR3 region has 14 residues. After removal of 5 bases from V and 8 bases from J, the junction contained 9 bases not matched to a gene. In nucleotides, the CDR3 is TGTGCCAGCAGTAGCCCTGGGCTAGCGGATGAGCAGTTCTTC. Translation: CASSSPGLADEQFF.

The rearrangement uses TRBV7-2 and TRBJ1-4; no firm D call. V was pared by 2 bases and J by 5 bases, with 12 bases between. Germline-derived CDR1 and CDR2 are SGHTA and FQGNSA. This CDR3 comprises 15 residues. The CDR3 is CASSLSQTTNEKLFF. In DNA, the CDR3 is TGTGCCAGCAGCTTATCACAGACTACAAATGAAAAACTGTTTTTT.

The chain employs TRBV29-1 and TRBJ1-1; 7 bases fit TRBD1. Trimming removed 6 bases from V and 0 bases from J; junction bases left unmatched: 4. Germline CDR1 and CDR2: SQVTM and ANQGSEA. CDR3 size: 13 residues. CDR3: CSVAGTVNTEAFF. CDR3 sequence (DNA): TGCAGCGTCGCCGGGACAGTGAACACTGAAGCTTTCTTT.

The genes are TRBV19 and TRBJ1-5; no clear D gene. V lost 3 bases and J 3 bases, leaving 9 bases between the germline ends. Per germline, CDR1 LNHDA and CDR2 SQIVND (reference sequence). CDR3 length: 14 residues. The DNA for the CDR3 is TGTGCCAGTAGTATCGGCCAGGTCAATCAGCCCCAGCATTTT. This translates into CASSIGQVNQPQHF.

A few counts support this clone. The chain combines TRBV6-4 with TRBJ1-4; maybe TRBD1 (6 bases). This CDR3 comprises 17 residues. The V end lost 3 bases, the J end lost 7 bases, and 21 bases lay between the germline ends. Germline V CDR1 and CDR2: MRHNA, SNTAGT. The CDR3 DNA follows: TGTGCCAGCAGTGATAACGGGTGCGGGGGCGTTCGTGAAAAACTGTTTTTT. Amino acid sequence: CASSDNGCGGVREKLFF.

The chain recombines TRBV7-9 with TRBJ1-6, with D tentatively TRBD1 (6 bases). Per the germline V gene, CDR1 is SEHNR and CDR2 is FQNEAQ (reference sequence). V was pared by 2 bases and J by 7 bases, with 12 bases between. This CDR3 comprises 15 residues. Here the CDR3 reads CASSLPGQLNSPLHF. The CDR3 nucleotides read TGTGCCAGCAGCTTACCCGGACAGCTGAATTCACCCCTCCACTTT.

The V gene is TRBV7-8, the J gene TRBJ2-3; 9 bases agree with TRBD1. The germline V gene encodes CDR1 SGHVS and CDR2 FQNEAQ. V shed 6 bases, J shed 6 bases, and the junction held 10 bases outside the gene matches. CDR3 size: 15 residues. The CDR3 DNA sequence: TGTGCCAGCAGGTCAGGACAGGGGTTTATCGATACGCAGTATTTT. It codes for CASRSGQGFIDTQYF. The variable domain in full, with the rest retrieved from reference TRBV7-8 and TRBJ2-3, is GAGVSQSPRYKVAKRGQDVALRCDPISGHVSLFWYQQALGQGPEFLTYFQNEAQLDKSGLPSDRFFAERPEGSVSTLKIQRTQQEDSAVYLCASRSGQGFIDTQYFGPGTRLTVL.

The chain links TRBV9 to TRBJ2-5; 10 nucleotides agree with TRBD2. V lost 6 bases and J lost 8; bases outside the gene matches: 10. The germline CDR1 and CDR2 sequences are SGDLS and YYNGEE. This CDR3 contains 14 residues. The CDR3 region has the DNA TGTGCCAGCACCAAATCCGGGACTAGCGATACCCAGTACTTC. Protein sequence: CASTKSGTSDTQYF.

This sequence joins TRBV28 and TRBJ2-7, with D possibly matching TRBD1 (6 bases). Deletions cut 6 bases from V and 3 bases from J, with 15 bases between. The CDR3 totals 14 residues. Germline CDR1 and CDR2: MDHEN and SYDVKM. CDR3 DNA sequence: TGTGCCAGCAGGGCCCGGGACACCCTCTACGAGCAGTACTTC. Amino acids: CASRARDTLYEQYF.

V and J are TRBV6-1 and TRBJ1-6; 10 positions match TRBD1. With V trimmed by 1 base and J by 7 bases, 7 bases remained unmatched. CDR3 length: 17 amino acids. Germline V lookup: CDR1 MNHNS, CDR2 SASEGT. CDR3 sequence (DNA): TGTGCCAGCAGTGAAGGGACAGGGGGGGTCCTAAATTCACCCCTCCACTTT. It codes for CASSEGTGGVLNSPLHF.

The genes are TRBV5-5 and TRBJ2-7; tentative D call: TRBD2 (5 bases). There are 15 residues in the CDR3. V was shortened by 2 bases and J by 3 bases, with 15 bases between the two germline ends. Germline V gene sequence: CDR1 SGHKS, CDR2 YYEKEE (reference sequence). The CDR3, as DNA: TGTGCCAGCAGCTTCCCTCAGGCGGGCTACTACGAGCAGTACTTC. Translation gives CASSFPQAGYYEQYF.

V is TRBV6-5 and J is TRBJ2-7; the match to TRBD1 covers 10 bases. In germline, CDR1 is MNHEY, CDR2 SVGAGI. The CDR3 consists of 15 residues. Trimming cost V 6 bases and J 0 bases; bases outside gene matches: 5. The CDR3 DNA is TGTGCCAGCAGATCCAGACAGGGGGCCTCCTACGAGCAGTACTTC. It is translated as CASRSRQGASYEQYF.

The CDR3 loop is CSVEDLRRTDEQFF. For the CDR3, the DNA is TGCAGCGTTGAAGATCTGCGCAGGACGGATGAGCAGTTCTTC. This rearrangement joins TRBV29-1 to TRBJ2-1, with D uncertain. V was clipped by 0 bases and J by 8 bases, with 14 bases between them. The CDR3 has 14 amino acids. The germline V gene has CDR1 SQVTM and CDR2 ANQGSEA.

The chain employs TRBV5-1 and TRBJ2-2, with D maybe TRBD1 (6 bases). The V end was cut by 9 bases, the J end by 3 bases, with 18 bases between. This CDR3 region has 15 residues. Germline V gene sequence: CDR1 SGHRS, CDR2 YFSETQ. The CDR3 region has the DNA TGCGCCACCACCCAAACTGAGGGGGACACCGGGGAGCTGTTTTTT. Protein: CATTQTEGDTGELFF.